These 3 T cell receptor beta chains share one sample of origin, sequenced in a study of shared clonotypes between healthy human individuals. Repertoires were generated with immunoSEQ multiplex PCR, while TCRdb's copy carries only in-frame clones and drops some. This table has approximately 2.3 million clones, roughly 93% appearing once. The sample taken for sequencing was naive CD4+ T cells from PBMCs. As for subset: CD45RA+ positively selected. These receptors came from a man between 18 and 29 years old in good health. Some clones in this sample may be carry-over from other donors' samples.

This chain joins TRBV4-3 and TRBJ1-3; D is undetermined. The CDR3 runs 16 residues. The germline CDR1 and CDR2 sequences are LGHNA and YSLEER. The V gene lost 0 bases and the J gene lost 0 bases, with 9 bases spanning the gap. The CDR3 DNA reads TGCGCCAGCAGCCAAGAAGGGTCACGCTCTGGAAACACCATATATTTT. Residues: CASSQEGSRSGNTIYF.

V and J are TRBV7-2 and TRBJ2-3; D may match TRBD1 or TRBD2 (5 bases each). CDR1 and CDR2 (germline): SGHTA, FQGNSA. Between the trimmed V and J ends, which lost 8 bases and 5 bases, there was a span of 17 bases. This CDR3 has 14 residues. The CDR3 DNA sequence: TGTGCCAGCCGACTAAATCAGGGTATAGATACGCAGTATTTT. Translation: CASRLNQGIDTQYF.

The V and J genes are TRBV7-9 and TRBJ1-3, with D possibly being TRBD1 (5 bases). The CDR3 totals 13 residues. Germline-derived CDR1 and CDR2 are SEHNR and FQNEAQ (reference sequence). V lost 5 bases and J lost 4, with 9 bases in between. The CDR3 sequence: CASSHRGGNTIYF. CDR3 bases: TGTGCCAGCAGCCACCGGGGGGGAAACACCATATATTTT.